This note documents a single T cell receptor beta chain sequence. This entry is derived from a study of T cell responses to AZD1222 COVID-19 vaccine. Profiled with immunoSEQ multiplex PCR; TCRdb holds only in-frame clones, not every one. In the table there are 140,000 to 150,000 clones, 80% to 95% of which are singletons. The CDR3 has 16 amino acids. Germline-derived CDR1 and CDR2 are SGHTA and FQGTGA. Between the trimmed V and J ends, which lost 4 bases and 0 bases, there was a span of 12 bases. The sequencing used peripheral blood, collected on day 0 of AZD1222 vaccination. The chain combines TRBV7-3 with TRBJ2-2, with D possibly TRBD1 on 5 matching bases. This receptor was taken from an adult in good health. The DNA of the CDR3 is TGTGCCAGCAGCTCGTATACAGGCGCGAACACCGGGGAGCTGTTTTTT. Translation gives CASSSYTGANTGELFF.